This T cell receptor (beta chain) comes out of a study of blood T cell repertoires in COVID-19. Overall study context: COVID-19 samples, acute and convalescent, were from the United States, Italy and Spain. Sample material is recorded as cDNA or gDNA derived from T cells, B-cell-depleted T cells, or PBMCs.

Germline loops: CDR1 SGHKS, CDR2 YYEKEE (reference sequence). The CDR3 consists of 15 residues. The V gene end was trimmed by 1 base and the J gene end by 2 bases; junction bases not matched to a gene: 1. In the original workflow: Quantification of nucleated cells was approximated via reference gene primer amplification. Only in-frame clones appear in the TCRdb table, and some are missing; sequencing was by immunoSEQ multiplex PCR. Clonal size and the V and J genes are those of that table, whereas D and trimming came from the DNA. Altogether 80,000 to 100,000 clones are present, 85% to 90% being singletons, with the ten largest covering 10% to 15%.

The sample was peripheral blood. V and J are TRBV5-5 and TRBJ2-5; 11 nucleotides align to TRBD2. The TCR originated in a woman aged 55-70 years in a cohort sampled during active or convalescent COVID-19. The chain's CDR3 is CASSLPSGGQETQYF. CDR3 in DNA: TGTGCCAGCAGCTTGCCTAGCGGGGGGCAAGAGACCCAGTACTTC.